The T cell receptor (beta chain) described here comes from a study of T-cell memory formation after mild COVID-19. Study results and limitations: A second wave expanding day 15 to 37 was CD4+-biased; contracting clones were balanced.

About this clonotype: The antigen remains undetermined.

After 5'RACE with constant-segment primers, TCR alpha and TCR beta cDNA libraries carrying sample barcodes and UMIs were obtained. TCRdb re-called the 5' RACE reads through MiXCR, storing one row per CDR3 protein. Here the sample spans roughly 160,000 distinct CDR3 sequences, under 14% being singletons. The clonotype originates from a young man who had mild COVID-19 (a few samples of this study predate the infection). Cell type and time point are not known. The sample consisted of PBMCs or a T cell subset sorted from them (not recorded which).

The CDR3 nucleotides are TGCGCCAGCAGCCCGGGAACACAAAATGAAAAACTGTTTTTT. As protein: CASSPGTQNEKLFF. The chain links TRBV5-1 to TRBJ1-4, with unresolved D. Per germline, CDR1 SGHRS and CDR2 YFSETQ. Trimming removed 4 bases at V and 5 bases at J, with 12 bases between. This CDR3 has 14 residues.